These T cell receptor beta chains were read from a single sample in a study of response to subunit inactivated influenza vaccine. TCRdb reprocessed the RT-PCR reads with MiXCR, giving one entry per CDR3 protein. Of roughly 670,000 distinct CDR3 sequences listed, approximately 15% were seen once; the top ten hold less than 8.5%. The specimen comprised PBMCs from blood, sampled about 14 days before vaccination. The receptors derive from a man aged 45-60 years who received an inactivated influenza vaccine. CDR3s include the opening cysteine and the closing phenylalanine or tryptophan. Each record gives: D gene, V gene, clone size, J gene, CDR3 protein, CDR3 DNA. The D gene is left open where the match is weak. Clone size is not always given. Where it is, it says once, few, many or a class for expanded clones.

D: TRBD2; V: TRBV10-3; size: NA; J: TRBJ2-1; CDR3: CAISPLAGGPNEQFF; DNA: TGTGCCATCAGCCCCCTAGCGGGAGGGCCTAATGAGCAGTTCTTC
D: NA; V: TRBV19; size: NA; J: TRBJ2-5; CDR3: CASSISRGTQYF; DNA: TGTGCCAGTAGTATATCCAGGGGCACCCAGTACTTC
D: NA; V: TRBV20-1; size: many; J: TRBJ1-1; CDR3: CSAREGSTEAFF; DNA: TGCAGTGCTAGAGAGGGAAGCACTGAAGCTTTCTTT
D: NA; V: TRBV6-4; size: many; J: TRBJ2-4; CDR3: CASSQSRGSDIQYF; DNA: TGTGCCAGCAGTCAAAGCAGGGGAAGCGACATTCAGTACTTC
D: TRBD2; V: TRBV6-1; size: NA; J: TRBJ2-5; CDR3: CASSSGGYQETQYF; DNA: TGTGCCAGCAGTAGCGGGGGTTACCAAGAGACCCAGTACTTC
D: NA; V: TRBV6-2/TRBV6-3; size: few; J: TRBJ1-1; CDR3: CASSYEGWNEAFF; DNA: TGTGCCAGCAGTTACGAGGGGTGGAATGAAGCTTTCTTT
D: TRBD1; V: TRBV5-1; size: many; J: TRBJ1-5; CDR3: CASSIGQGPHQPQHF; DNA: TGCGCCAGCAGCATAGGACAGGGCCCCCATCAGCCCCAGCATTTT
D: TRBD1; V: TRBV24-1; size: NA; J: TRBJ2-3; CDR3: CATGDRDYTDTQYF; DNA: TGTGCCACCGGGGACAGGGATTACACAGATACGCAGTATTTT
D: TRBD2; V: TRBV12-3/TRBV12-4; size: NA; J: TRBJ2-5; CDR3: CASSFASGPQYF; DNA: TGTGCCAGCAGTTTTGCTAGCGGGCCTCAGTACTTC
D: TRBD1; V: TRBV29-1; size: NA; J: TRBJ1-1; CDR3: CSVARQGWGMNTEAFF; DNA: TGCAGCGTTGCAAGACAGGGATGGGGCATGAACACTGAAGCTTTCTTT
D: NA; V: TRBV29-1; size: many; J: TRBJ1-4; CDR3: CSVRETTNEKLFF; DNA: TGCAGCGTCAGGGAAACAACTAATGAAAAACTGTTTTTT
D: TRBD1; V: TRBV6-2/TRBV6-3; size: few; J: TRBJ2-7; CDR3: CASSYSSGTGLYEQYF; DNA: TGTGCCAGCAGTTACTCTTCCGGGACAGGTCTTTACGAGCAGTACTTC
D: NA; V: TRBV6-1; size: NA; J: TRBJ1-2; CDR3: CASSPEVRAYGYTF; DNA: TGTGCCAGCAGCCCCGAGGTACGGGCCTATGGCTACACCTTC
D: NA; V: TRBV7-2; size: many; J: TRBJ2-3; CDR3: CASSLWGEDTQYF; DNA: TGTGCCAGCAGCTTATGGGGGGAGGATACGCAGTATTTT
D: NA; V: TRBV5-1; size: few; J: TRBJ2-1; CDR3: CASSFNQQISYNEQFF; DNA: TGCGCCAGCAGCTTTAATCAGCAAATCTCCTACAATGAGCAGTTCTTC
D: NA; V: TRBV5-4; size: NA; J: TRBJ2-7; CDR3: CASSVRIHSYEQYF; DNA: TGTGCCAGCAGCGTGAGGATACATTCCTACGAGCAGTACTTC
D: TRBD2; V: TRBV2; size: NA; J: TRBJ2-1; CDR3: CASSSGEYNEQFF; DNA: TGTGCCAGCTCTAGCGGGGAATACAATGAGCAGTTCTTC
D: TRBD1; V: TRBV7-2; size: few; J: TRBJ2-5; CDR3: CASSPLTGPRETQYF; DNA: TGTGCCAGCAGCCCCTTGACAGGGCCCCGAGAGACCCAGTACTTC
D: NA; V: TRBV25-1; size: many; J: TRBJ2-3; CDR3: CASSVEGFTDTQYF; DNA: TGTGCCAGCAGTGTAGAAGGGTTCACAGATACGCAGTATTTT
D: TRBD2; V: TRBV7-2; size: many; J: TRBJ2-1; CDR3: CASSLFGAGGNEQFF; DNA: TGTGCCAGCAGCTTATTTGGAGCGGGAGGTAATGAGCAGTTCTTC
D: NA; V: TRBV20-1; size: NA; J: TRBJ2-5; CDR3: CSARESVYQETQYF; DNA: TGCAGTGCTAGAGAAAGCGTCTACCAAGAGACCCAGTACTTC
D: NA; V: TRBV20-1; size: few; J: TRBJ2-3; CDR3: CSAVLSTDTQYF; DNA: TGCAGTGCTGTTCTGAGCACAGATACGCAGTATTTT
D: NA; V: TRBV28; size: few; J: TRBJ1-5; CDR3: CASRSLTAYSNQPQHF; DNA: TGTGCCAGCAGGTCCTTAACAGCTTATAGCAATCAGCCCCAGCATTTT
D: TRBD1; V: TRBV7-2; size: few; J: TRBJ2-3; CDR3: CASSLIGDRGRDTQYF; DNA: TGTGCCAGCAGCTTAATTGGGGACAGGGGGCGGGATACGCAGTATTTT
D: NA; V: TRBV7-9; size: many; J: TRBJ1-4; CDR3: CASSPGKNNEKLFF; DNA: TGTGCCAGCAGCCCCGGGAAAAATAATGAAAAACTGTTTTTT
D: NA; V: TRBV7-2; size: NA; J: TRBJ2-7; CDR3: CASSSDRQHEQYF; DNA: TGTGCCAGCAGCTCAGACAGGCAGCACGAGCAGTACTTC
D: NA; V: TRBV20-1; size: many; J: TRBJ1-4; CDR3: CSAQRPNEKLFF; DNA: TGCAGTGCTCAGAGGCCTAATGAAAAACTGTTTTTT